One sample yielded the 24 T cell receptor beta chains listed below, sequenced in a study of CD8+ T cells in alopecia areata. Once RNA had been extracted, it was reverse transcribed into cDNA to act as the sequencing template. The method was immunoSEQ multiplex PCR; TCRdb's version includes in-frame clones alone and lacks a portion of them. The sample records about 82,000 clones, just over 50% being singletons. The specimen was NKG2D-high CD8+ T cells sorted from blood. These receptors were taken from a human donor with alopecia areata.

The chain recombines TRBV27 with TRBJ1-5; D is uncertain. V lost 3 bases, J lost 7 bases, and 10 bases lay in between. There are 13 residues in the CDR3. The V gene's germline CDR1 is MNHEY and CDR2 SMNVEV (reference sequence). The CDR3 nucleotides read TGTGCCAGCAGTTTCGGGTTGAACCAGCCCCAGCATTTT. Protein product: CASSFGLNQPQHF.

This clone was counted between two and nine times. The chain carries TRBV7-8 and TRBJ2-5; possible D gene TRBD2, 5 bases. This CDR3 has 14 amino acids. V was trimmed by 3 bases and J by 1 base, leaving 9 bases between them. Germline V gene data show CDR1 as SGHVS and CDR2 as FQNEAQ. The CDR3 region is CASSFKAVQETQYF. The CDR3 DNA sequence: TGTGCCAGCAGCTTTAAAGCGGTCCAAGAGACCCAGTACTTC.

In this sample, this clone turned up a few times. V gene TRBV29-1 combines with J gene TRBJ2-7; 7 bases map to TRBD1. With V trimmed by 4 bases and J by 4 bases, 4 bases remained unmatched. The CDR3 sequence is 12 residues long. Germline-derived CDR1 and CDR2 are SQVTM and ANQGSEA. The CDR3 loop reads CSVGQGEYEQYF. In nucleotides, the CDR3 is TGCAGCGTTGGACAGGGCGAGTACGAGCAGTACTTC.

CDR3 in DNA: TGTGCCGTCGGGGGGCCCTACGAGCAGTACTTC. Translated, it gives CAVGGPYEQYF. The genes are TRBV27 and TRBJ2-7; D is perhaps TRBD2 (7 bases). Germline-derived CDR1 and CDR2 are MNHEY and SMNVEV (reference sequence). V lost 11 bases, J lost 2 bases, and 10 bases lay in between. The CDR3 length is 11 residues.

V usage is TRBV6-8 and J usage is TRBJ2-1, with 7 bases lining up with TRBD1. Per germline, CDR1 MNHGY and CDR2 SAAAGT. This CDR3 has 15 amino acids. The J segment lost 4 bases and the V segment lost 2 bases, leaving 5 bases of the junction unmatched. CDR3 residues: CASSYRQGVYNEQFF. Written as DNA, the CDR3 is TGTGCCAGCAGTTACCGGCAGGGGGTGTACAATGAGCAGTTCTTC.

CDR3 nucleotides: TGCAGCGGCGGGACAGGGGTTCACGGGGAGCTGTTTTTT. Translation gives CSGGTGVHGELFF. The rearrangement links TRBV29-1 to TRBJ2-2; 10 nucleotides align to TRBD1. V dropped 7 bases and J dropped 7; count of bases not matched to a gene: 6. Per germline, CDR1 SQVTM and CDR2 ANQGSEA. This CDR3 is 13 amino acids long.

V usage is TRBV28 and J usage is TRBJ2-1; 11 bases agree with TRBD2. The CDR3 consists of 14 residues. Trimming cost V 6 bases and J 6 bases; bases outside gene matches: 4. Germline CDR1 reads MDHEN; CDR2 reads SYDVKM. CDR3 sequence: CASRGTSGSNEQFF. In DNA form, the CDR3 reads TGTGCCAGCAGGGGGACTAGCGGATCCAATGAGCAGTTCTTC.

CDR3 DNA: TGCAGCGTTGCCCGACTCGGGAGCACCGGGGAGCTGTTTTTT. Translation: CSVARLGSTGELFF. The V and J genes are TRBV29-1 and TRBJ2-2; a possible D gene is TRBD2 (6 bases). V lost 4 bases and J 4 bases, leaving 13 bases between the germline ends. The CDR3 totals 14 residues. Germline values: CDR1 SQVTM, CDR2 ANQGSEA.

The J gene is TRBJ2-1, the V gene TRBV25-1, with no clear D. CDR1 and CDR2 from the germline V gene are MGHDK and SYGVNS. Trimming shortened V by 6 bases and J by 1 base, and 7 bases separated the two germline ends. The CDR3 length is 13 residues. CDR3 bases: TGTGCCAGCAGCGCACAGTCCTACAATGAGCAGTTCTTC. This encodes CASSAQSYNEQFF.

The chain joins TRBV28 to TRBJ2-3, with D possibly matching TRBD1 (5 bases). Per germline, CDR1 MDHEN and CDR2 SYDVKM. This CDR3 spans 15 amino acids. Trimming stripped 2 bases from V and 1 base from J, with 10 bases between. CDR3 sequence (DNA): TGTGCCAGCAGTTTAGGGGCGACGGGCACAGATACGCAGTATTTT. It yields the protein CASSLGATGTDTQYF. Full variable domain (remainder filled in from reference TRBV28 and TRBJ2-3): DVKVTQSSRYLVKRTGEKVFLECVQDMDHENMFWYRQDPGLGLRLIYFSYDVKMKEKGDIPEGYSVSREKKERFSLILESASTNQTSMYLCASSLGATGTDTQYFGPGTRLTVL.

J is TRBJ2-5 and V is TRBV13; 8 nucleotides align to TRBD1. The V gene end was trimmed by 5 bases and the J gene end by 5 bases; junction bases not matched to a gene: 7. The CDR3 runs 14 residues. From germline, CDR1 is PRHDT and CDR2 FYEKMQ (reference sequence). CDR3 sequence (DNA): TGTGCCAGCAGCACCCTGACAGGGGAGGAGACCCAGTACTTC. Translated, it gives CASSTLTGEETQYF.

CDR3 bases: TGTGCCAGCAGCTCGAACGCAGGGCAGGGGGTCTATGGCTACACCTTC. Translating it yields CASSSNAGQGVYGYTF. This chain connects TRBV11-2 to TRBJ1-2; 7 bases align to TRBD1. This CDR3 is built from 16 residues. Germline CDR1 and CDR2: SGHAT and FQNNGV. Trimming removed 4 bases from V and 4 bases from J; junction bases left unmatched: 12.

The V call is TRBV27, the J call TRBJ1-2; D gene unclear. Germline CDR1 and CDR2: MNHEY and SMNVEV (reference sequence). V was pared by 0 bases and J by 4 bases, with 15 bases between. This CDR3 is 16 amino acids long. The CDR3 sequence is CASSLSHLTLSYGYTF. CDR3 nucleotides: TGTGCCAGCAGTTTATCCCACCTTACACTTAGCTATGGCTACACCTTC.

This clone appeared a few times. V is TRBV7-9 and J is TRBJ2-1; D is unresolved. V lost 8 bases and J lost 7, with 18 bases in between. CDR1 is SEHNR, CDR2 FQNEAQ, per germline (reference sequence). The CDR3 length is 14 residues. CDR3 region: CASRPDGLRNEQFF. Written as DNA, the CDR3 is TGTGCCAGCCGACCGGACGGCTTAAGGAATGAGCAGTTCTTC. Variable domain in full (rest from reference TRBV7-9 and TRBJ2-1): DTGVSQNPRHKITKRGQNVTFRCDPISEHNRLYWYRQTLGQGPEFLTYFQNEAQLEKSRLLSDRFSAERPKGSFSTLEIQRTEQGDSAMYLCASRPDGLRNEQFFGPGTRLTVL.

This sequence joins TRBV29-1 and TRBJ2-3; a weak D match, TRBD2 (6 bases). The CDR3 length is 14 residues. Germline V gene sequence: CDR1 SQVTM, CDR2 ANQGSEA. Trimming shortened V by 7 bases and J by 1 base, and 15 bases separated the two germline ends. The CDR3 loop reads CSAEYGSRTDTQYF. The CDR3 DNA sequence: TGCAGCGCCGAGTACGGGAGCCGCACAGATACGCAGTATTTT.

This clone occurred a few times. The V gene is TRBV15, the J gene TRBJ2-2; D gene unclear. The germline V and J ends were trimmed by 5 bases and 3 bases, with 7 bases remaining between them. The CDR3 contains 13 residues. Per germline, CDR1 LNHNV and CDR2 YYDKDF (reference sequence). CDR3 amino acids: CATSGEDTGELFF. The CDR3 DNA follows: TGTGCCACCAGCGGTGAGGACACCGGGGAGCTGTTTTTT.

The chain has TRBV28 and TRBJ2-7, with no clear D. Per germline, CDR1 MDHEN and CDR2 SYDVKM. Trimming cost V 5 bases and J 6 bases, with 8 bases left between them. The CDR3 loop spans 11 amino acids. The CDR3 coding sequence is TGTGCCAGCAGTCCCTCCGGCGAGCAGTACTTC. It is translated as CASSPSGEQYF.

This clone was recorded a few times. This chain links TRBV29-1 with TRBJ1-1; D is ambiguous. Germline assignment: CDR1 SQVTM and CDR2 ANQGSEA. The V and J ends lost 7 bases and 10 bases respectively, with 13 bases between them. The CDR3 totals 10 residues. The CDR3 sequence is CSGSTETAFF. CDR3 nucleotides: TGCAGCGGATCCACCGAGACAGCTTTCTTT.

The chain links TRBV5-4 to TRBJ2-3; weak D call: TRBD1 (5 bases). Germline V gene sequence: CDR1 SGHNT, CDR2 YYREEE (reference sequence). Trimming removed 1 base at V and 4 bases at J, with 13 bases between. The CDR3 covers 15 residues. The CDR3 reads CASSLRGLAADTQYF. The CDR3, as DNA: TGTGCCAGCAGCTTGAGGGGCTTAGCCGCAGATACGCAGTATTTT.

The genes are TRBV27 and TRBJ2-7, with D possibly being TRBD1 (6 bases). Germline lookup yields CDR1 MNHEY and CDR2 SMNVEV (reference sequence). The CDR3 is 14 residues long. The ends were cut back, 0 bases at V and 2 bases at J, with 8 bases in the middle. The CDR3 DNA is TGTGCCAGCAGTTTATCCGACAGGACCTACGAGCAGTACTTC. It specifies CASSLSDRTYEQYF.

Within the sample, this clone is medium-sized (0.01 to 0.1%). This sequence joins TRBV28 and TRBJ1-3; D ambiguous. The germline V gene encodes CDR1 MDHEN and CDR2 SYDVKM. Trimming cost V 2 bases and J 11 bases, with 10 bases left between them. CDR3 length equals 12 residues. CDR3 amino acids: CASSLHGESIYF. Written as DNA, the CDR3 is TGTGCCAGCAGTTTACATGGGGAATCCATATATTTT. Filled out from reference TRBV28 and TRBJ1-3, the complete variable domain reads DVKVTQSSRYLVKRTGEKVFLECVQDMDHENMFWYRQDPGLGLRLIYFSYDVKMKEKGDIPEGYSVSREKKERFSLILESASTNQTSMYLCASSLHGESIYFGEGSWLTVV.

The chain joins TRBV30 to TRBJ2-7, with 10 bases that match TRBD1. The V gene's germline CDR1 is GTSNPN and CDR2 SVGIG (reference sequence). After removal of 4 bases from V and 3 bases from J, the junction contained 6 bases not matched to a gene. The CDR3 contains 14 residues. The CDR3 region is CAWTFGTGVYEQYF. CDR3 coding DNA: TGTGCCTGGACATTTGGGACAGGGGTCTACGAGCAGTACTTC.

The rearrangement uses TRBV27 and TRBJ2-7, with D possibly TRBD2 on 5 matching bases. The CDR3 has 14 amino acids. Germline CDR1 MNHEY, CDR2 SMNVEV (reference sequence). Deletions cut 4 bases from V and 5 bases from J, with 15 bases between. The CDR3 nucleotides read TGTGCCAGCAGTTCCGGGCTAGCTGGCCACGAGCAGTACTTC. It encodes CASSSGLAGHEQYF.

This chain joins TRBV28 and TRBJ2-2; D may correspond to TRBD1 or TRBD2 (5 bases each). Trimming left V 11 bases short and J 5 bases short, with 12 bases between. The CDR3 consists of 12 residues. CDR1 is MDHEN and CDR2 is SYDVKM in the germline V gene. The CDR3 DNA follows: TGTGCCGGGGGACGGGGAACCGGGGAGCTGTTTTTT. Its protein product is CAGGRGTGELFF.